This record covers a single TCR beta chain. This clonotype showed up just a few times. Its antigen specificity is not known. Per-base quality was not reported, and no clone a single base away is much larger than it. The sample is drawn from a study of molecular identifiers for immune sequencing clone quantification (dated by TCRdb to the late 2010s). Study-wide context: For a replicate experiment, the RNA from either approximately 20,000 or 100,000 naive CD8 T cells was divided into five aliquots, and four of those aliquots went on to sequencing. The study was a methods study using CD8 T cells to benchmark molecular-identifier clustering-based TCR repertoire sequencing (MIDCIRS) and TCR RNA copy counting.

Library prep was done by PCR. Sequenced using a NextSeq 500. Bulk TCR libraries were made following a previously described method, with the TCR primers given in Table S5. The Qiagen AllPrep DNA/RNA kit was used to purify total RNA. Before analysis, reads from multiple sequencing runs of the same library were pooled. The authors' pipeline ran thus. Reads were retained only if the reads had an exact TCR constant sequence, and the retained reads were trimmed to 150 nt and grouped according to their 12-nt molecular barcodes. Within each barcode group, reads were sub-clustered at a 15% Levenshtein threshold, and quality-weighted consensus sequences were built per RNA molecule. Non-functional sequences were discarded, and so were lower-count sequences lying one edit away from another sequence. Based on fitting two negative binomial distributions, any barcode sub-cluster with under 20% of the maximum read count was discarded. In TCRdb, the public reads were trimmed at Q25 with fastp and aligned with MiXCR, with productive beta chains retained. Every CDR3 protein is listed once, alongside the most common genes and DNA of its rows. What appears here as the V and J calls and clone size reflects TCRdb's work, not the paper's. The sample contains over 85,000 distinct CDR3 sequences, 35% of them found a single time. Clones ranked in the top ten supply 9% to 10% of the sample.

Study-wide findings and limitations: The naive libraries included spiked-in Jurkat TCR RNA (roughly eleven copies' worth), and this Jurkat TCR RNA is not part of the donor repertoire. The sizes of highly expanded clones could end up underestimated when identical TCR molecules share a barcode. Spiked-in Jurkat TCR RNA equal to a single cell's worth was reported to be detectable even within one million naive CD8 T cells. In CMV-specific effector cells, over 98% of molecules were held by clones above 20 RNA copies, whereas under 1% of molecules were held by such clones in naive cells. Modeling gave roughly 3 recovered TCR RNA copies per cell versus 8 to 10 by digital PCR, implying around 33% capture efficiency. When barcode sub-clustering was omitted, TCR diversity was inflated by chimeric consensus sequences, with chimeras reaching as high as 47%.

Its CDR3 holds 14 amino acids, cysteine through phenylalanine. Just the 42-base CDR3 DNA is kept, in frame starting at base 1. CDR1 and CDR2, per the germline V gene, are LGHNA and YNFKEQ. Trimming costs V 2 bases and J 2 bases, and their ends lie 9 bases apart. Libraries of naive CD8 T cells were generated from roughly 18,000 to 920,000 sorted cells, with 10%, 30% or 50% of the purified RNA used. On a BD FACSAria II, naive CD8 T cells were FACS-sorted as CD8+CD4-CCR7+CD45RA+ and collected into RLT Plus buffer. Detection sensitivity was tested by spiking Jurkat RNA equal to about 10 TCR copies' worth into samples containing 20,000-1,000,000 naive CD8 T cells. Enrichment of CD8 T cells was performed with RosetteSep CD8+ T Cell Enrichment Cocktail and Ficoll-Paque, after which ACK red cell lysis was carried out.

The sequenced sample consisted of naive CD8+ T cells from blood, with Jurkat cell RNA spiked in. The sample's cell subset or site label, in plain terms: FACS-sorted CD8+CD4-CCR7+CD45RA+ naive T cells. The receptor was isolated from a human donor in good health. Some libraries in this study had Jurkat cell RNA spiked in. Recombination joined TRBV4-2 with TRBJ2-5, with no D gene named confidently. The CDR3 reads as follows: CASSQYTEQETQYF. The DNA sequence is TGTGCCAGCAGCCAATACACAGAGCAAGAGACCCAGTACTTC.